Presented here are 9 T cell receptor beta chains from one specimen sequenced in a study of PD-1 blockade in classical Hodgkin lymphoma. Sample time point: newly diagnosed, previously untreated cHL patient sample. Here immunoSEQ multiplex PCR was the method, and the copy in TCRdb shows in-frame clones only, minus some. Of 17,000 or so clones detected, approximately 86% appear once; the ten largest clones hold about 4%. Input material: peripheral blood mononuclear cells (PBMCs). The receptors were sampled from a human donor with classical Hodgkin lymphoma.

The genes are TRBV2 and TRBJ2-7; 7 bases match TRBD1. This CDR3 is built from 14 residues. Germline trimming cut 6 bases from V and 0 bases from J; bases unmatched to any gene: 5. The germline gives CDR1 SNHLY, CDR2 FYNNEI. The CDR3 loop is CASSGQDSSYEQYF. The CDR3 DNA is TGTGCCAGCAGCGGACAGGACAGCTCCTACGAGCAGTACTTC.

The J gene is TRBJ2-3, the V gene TRBV7-8; possibly TRBD2 for D (6 bases). This CDR3 contains 14 residues. Germline values: CDR1 SGHVS, CDR2 FQNEAQ. The V end lost 11 bases, the J end lost 0 bases, and 15 bases lay between the germline ends. This CDR3 is CAGGRGPSTDTQYF. As DNA, the CDR3 is TGTGCCGGAGGGAGAGGGCCTAGCACAGATACGCAGTATTTT.

This chain uses TRBV27 with TRBJ2-7; 15 bases agree with TRBD2. Trimming cost V 7 bases and J 1 base; bases outside gene matches: 5. This CDR3 spans 16 amino acids. CDR1 is MNHEY and CDR2 is SMNVEV in the germline V gene (reference sequence). The CDR3 region has the DNA TGTGCCAGCATTAGGACTAGCGGGAGGGGATCCTACGAGCAGTACTTC. As protein: CASIRTSGRGSYEQYF.

The chain uses TRBV7-8 and TRBJ1-2; unclear D gene. Trimming stripped 5 bases from V and 8 bases from J, with 15 bases between. Germline loops: CDR1 SGHVS, CDR2 FQNEAQ. The CDR3 covers 13 residues. CDR3 in DNA: TGTGCCAGCAGCCCGCAGGAAGCGAAAGGCTACACCTTC. Translation gives CASSPQEAKGYTF.

This chain links TRBV19 with TRBJ2-1; the D call may be TRBD1 or TRBD2 (6 bases each). With 1 base removed from V and 4 bases from J, the gap between germline ends came to 11 bases. The germline gives CDR1 LNHDA, CDR2 SQIVND (reference sequence). There are 15 residues in the CDR3. CDR3 protein: CASSIAGGLYNEQFF. CDR3 sequence (DNA): TGTGCCAGTAGTATAGCCGGGGGCCTGTACAATGAGCAGTTCTTC.

The V and J genes are TRBV27 and TRBJ1-4, with TRBD1 matching 7 bases. V was pared by 3 bases and J by 5 bases, with 3 bases of the junction left unmatched. The germline gives CDR1 MNHEY, CDR2 SMNVEV (reference sequence). The CDR3 sequence is 14 residues long. The CDR3 DNA reads as TGTGCCAGCAGTTTCGGCAGGGGGAATGAAAAACTGTTTTTT. It encodes CASSFGRGNEKLFF.

This sequence joins TRBV7-4 and TRBJ2-7; D unclear. In germline, CDR1 is SGHVT, CDR2 SQSDAQ. Trimming shortened V by 3 bases and J by 5 bases, and 11 bases separated the two germline ends. This CDR3 region has 13 residues. In DNA form, the CDR3 reads TGTGCCAGCAGCTTTTTCGCGAAGGACGAGCAGTACTTC. It yields the protein CASSFFAKDEQYF.

The chain has TRBV9 and TRBJ2-1; D not certain. V was shortened by 3 bases and J by 5 bases, with 3 bases between the two germline ends. The CDR3 is 11 residues long. Germline values: CDR1 SGDLS, CDR2 YYNGEE. CDR3 in amino acids: CASSGNNEQFF. DNA of the CDR3: TGTGCCAGCAGCGGAAACAATGAGCAGTTCTTC. Together with reference TRBV9 and TRBJ2-1, the CDR3 gives the full variable domain: DSGVTQTPKHLITATGQRVTLRCSPRSGDLSVYWYQQSLDQGLQFLIQYYNGEERAKGNILERFSAQQFPDLHSELNLSSLELGDSALYFCASSGNNEQFFGPGTRLTVL.

The V gene is TRBV28, the J gene TRBJ2-1; 11 positions agree with TRBD2. This CDR3 is 16 amino acids long. V dropped 1 base and J dropped 6; count of bases not matched to a gene: 5. Germline V gene sequence: CDR1 MDHEN, CDR2 SYDVKM. CDR3 sequence: CASSLFTSGSSNEQFF. CDR3 sequence (DNA): TGTGCCAGCAGTTTATTCACTAGCGGGAGCAGCAATGAGCAGTTCTTC.